These 28 T cell receptor beta chains were all obtained from the same sample, sequenced in a study of blood T cell repertoires in COVID-19. TCRdb's table, derived via immunoSEQ multiplex PCR, lists solely in-frame clones and lacks some. The sample has some 75,000 clones, 80% seen once. Specimen: peripheral blood. The receptors stem from a man aged 50 to 60 with COVID-19, enrolled during active disease.

The gene calls are TRBV27 and TRBJ2-2; 8 bases agree with TRBD2. The junction had 11 bases not matched to a gene; V was cut back by 6 bases and J by 5 bases. Looked up from germline, CDR1 is MNHEY and CDR2 is SMNVEV (reference sequence). The CDR3 is 16 residues long. CDR3 loop: CASRRGLAGGTGELFF. CDR3 DNA: TGTGCCAGCAGACGTGGACTAGCAGGAGGAACCGGGGAGCTGTTTTTT.

V is TRBV6-6 and J is TRBJ2-5; 11 bases align to TRBD1. CDR1 MNHNY and CDR2 SVGAGI come from the germline V gene (reference sequence). V was clipped by 7 bases and J by 5 bases; unmatched bases: 9. The CDR3 has 15 amino acids. The CDR3 region has the DNA TGTGCCAGCACCTTGGACAGGGGGCAAGGCGAGACCCAGTACTTC. It yields the protein CASTLDRGQGETQYF.

The chain combines TRBV7-3 with TRBJ2-3; possibly TRBD2 for D (5 bases). Between the trimmed V and J ends, which lost 5 bases and 2 bases, there was a span of 14 bases. The CDR3 runs 15 residues. Germline CDR1 SGHTA, CDR2 FQGTGA. Here the CDR3 reads CASSLTIRATDTQYF. Written as DNA, the CDR3 is TGTGCCAGCAGCCTGACTATCCGGGCCACAGATACGCAGTATTTT.

This clone showed up just once. The rearrangement links TRBV19 to TRBJ1-2; possible D gene TRBD1, 6 bases. From germline, CDR1 is LNHDA and CDR2 SQIVND (reference sequence). The CDR3 sequence is 16 residues long. The V end was cut by 0 bases, the J end by 0 bases, with 11 bases between. The CDR3 DNA follows: TGTGCCAGTAGTATAGACGGGACAACTACTAACTATGGCTACACCTTC. It yields the protein CASSIDGTTTNYGYTF.

The rearrangement links TRBV7-8 to TRBJ2-7, with 7 bases lining up with TRBD1. The CDR3 is made up of 14 amino acids. After removal of 5 bases from V and 6 bases from J, the junction contained 10 bases not matched to a gene. Germline lookup yields CDR1 SGHVS and CDR2 FQNEAQ. CDR3 bases: TGTGCCAGCAGCCTATCCCGGGACAGTGGCGAGCAGTACTTC. Its protein product is CASSLSRDSGEQYF. Complete variable domain (other parts from reference TRBV7-8 and TRBJ2-7): GAGVSQSPRYKVAKRGQDVALRCDPISGHVSLFWYQQALGQGPEFLTYFQNEAQLDKSGLPSDRFFAERPEGSVSTLKIQRTQQEDSAVYLCASSLSRDSGEQYFGPGTRLTVT.

The genes are TRBV6-2 or TRBV6-3 and TRBJ1-1, with D maybe TRBD1 (5 bases). CDR3 length: 13 residues. The V gene lost 5 bases and the J gene lost 4 bases, with 11 bases spanning the gap. The germline CDR1 and CDR2 sequences are MNHEY and SVGEGT. The CDR3 DNA reads as TGTGCCAGCAGTACTCAGGGATTCACTGAAGCTTTCTTT. This translates into CASSTQGFTEAFF.

This chain joins TRBV4-1 and TRBJ1-2; D ambiguous. Germline V gene data show CDR1 as MGHRA and CDR2 as YSYEKL. Trimming removed 0 bases from V and 0 bases from J, with 11 bases in between. This CDR3 is 16 amino acids long. The CDR3 DNA follows: TGCGCCAGCAGCCAAGATCTTGCGAAGTCTAACTATGGCTACACCTTC. It specifies CASSQDLAKSNYGYTF.

This chain links TRBV27 with TRBJ1-6; tentative D call: TRBD1 (5 bases). CDR1 and CDR2 from the germline V gene are MNHEY and SMNVEV (reference sequence). The CDR3 consists of 14 residues. The V and J ends lost 3 bases and 6 bases respectively, with 9 bases between them. The CDR3 region is CASSFLQGNSPLHF. The CDR3 DNA is TGTGCCAGCAGTTTTCTCCAGGGTAATTCACCCCTCCACTTT.

This chain uses TRBV28 with TRBJ2-2, with 7 bases fitting TRBD2. This CDR3 region has 17 residues. Germline assignment: CDR1 MDHEN and CDR2 SYDVKM. The V gene end was trimmed by 10 bases and the J gene end by 5 bases; junction bases not matched to a gene: 19. The DNA for the CDR3 is TGTGCCACCCACAGGACGAGGGGAGGGTTCGGGACCGGGGAGCTGTTTTTT. It translates to CATHRTRGGFGTGELFF.

The chain recombines TRBV9 with TRBJ2-5; 9 bases map to TRBD2. V lost 0 bases to trimming and J lost 4 bases; unmatched junction nucleotides: 16. CDR1 is SGDLS, CDR2 YYNGEE, per germline. The CDR3 runs 19 residues. The CDR3 sequence is CASSVGLGRVLAGTETQYF. The CDR3 region has the DNA TGTGCCAGCAGCGTAGGGCTCGGGAGGGTTCTAGCGGGAACAGAGACCCAGTACTTC. The full variable domain, its missing parts supplied by reference TRBV9 and TRBJ2-5, is DSGVTQTPKHLITATGQRVTLRCSPRSGDLSVYWYQQSLDQGLQFLIQYYNGEERAKGNILERFSAQQFPDLHSELNLSSLELGDSALYFCASSVGLGRVLAGTETQYFGPGTRLLVL.

The CDR3 loop is CAWNRGAEQYF. The CDR3 region has the DNA TGTGCCTGGAACAGGGGAGCCGAGCAGTACTTC. The V call is TRBV30, the J call TRBJ2-7, with 7 bases matching TRBD1. CDR1 and CDR2 from the germline V gene are GTSNPN and SVGIG (reference sequence). The V and J ends lost 4 bases and 6 bases, in that order; junction bases with no gene match: 3. This CDR3 has 11 residues. Drawing the rest from reference TRBV30 and TRBJ2-7, the complete variable domain is SQTIHQWPATLVQPVGSPLSLECTVEGTSNPNLYWYRQAAGRGLQLLFYSVGIGQISSEVPQNLSASRPQDRQFILSSKKLLLSDSGFYLCAWNRGAEQYFGPGTRLTVT.

This sequence joins TRBV18 and TRBJ1-4; 9 bases line up with TRBD1. The CDR3 runs to 16 residues. CDR1 KGHSH and CDR2 LQKENI come from the germline V gene. Losses at the gene ends were 6 bases for V and 8 bases for J; bases not matched to a gene: 13. The CDR3 DNA is TGTGCCAGCTCTCCCGCTCCGGGACAGGGAAGGGAAAAACTGTTTTTT. This gives the protein CASSPAPGQGREKLFF.

V usage is TRBV24-1 and J usage is TRBJ2-1; tentatively, D is TRBD2 (5 bases). Trimming shortened V by 2 bases and J by 4 bases, and 14 bases separated the two germline ends. The length of the CDR3 is 16 residues. The germline CDR1 and CDR2 sequences are KGHDR and SFDVKD. The CDR3 DNA reads as TGTGCCACCAGTGATTCAGGAGCGAGCGGTTACAATGAGCAGTTCTTC. Amino acid sequence: CATSDSGASGYNEQFF.

The rearrangement uses TRBV6-5 and TRBJ2-1; possibly TRBD2 for D (6 bases). The V gene lost 6 bases and the J gene lost 1 base, with 10 bases spanning the gap. Germline V gene data show CDR1 as MNHEY and CDR2 as SVGAGI. CDR3 size: 14 residues. CDR3 sequence reads: CASRGGTSYNEQFF. In nucleotides, the CDR3 is TGTGCCAGCAGGGGCGGGACGTCCTACAATGAGCAGTTCTTC.

This clone was recorded a few times. The chain links TRBV2 to TRBJ2-3; TRBD1 aligns across 10 bases. The CDR3 is 14 amino acids. The V gene end was trimmed by 8 bases and the J gene end by 5 bases; junction bases not matched to a gene: 7. The V gene's germline CDR1 is SNHLY and CDR2 FYNNEI. The CDR3, as DNA: TGTGCCAGCTCCAAGGACAGGGGGGAAGATACGCAGTATTTT. As protein: CASSKDRGEDTQYF.

This clone was counted many times. The V gene is TRBV10-3, the J gene TRBJ2-2; no reliable D call. The V and J ends lost 2 bases and 3 bases respectively, with 4 bases between them. CDR3 length: 13 amino acids. Germline CDR1 is ENHRY and CDR2 is SYGVKD. The CDR3, as DNA: TGTGCCATCAGTGAGACGGACACCGGGGAGCTGTTTTTT. Translation: CAISETDTGELFF.

In this sample, this clone turned up a few times. The chain uses TRBV9 and TRBJ2-5, with 7 bases that match TRBD2. The V and J ends lost 0 bases and 2 bases, in that order; junction bases with no gene match: 7. The CDR3 has 16 residues. Germline V gene data show CDR1 as SGDLS and CDR2 as YYNGEE. CDR3 protein: CASSVALGRGQETQYF. The CDR3 DNA reads TGTGCCAGCAGCGTAGCGCTTGGGAGGGGACAAGAGACCCAGTACTTC.

The CDR3: CASSFLQNTEAFF. DNA for the CDR3: TGTGCCAGCAGTTTTTTACAGAACACTGAAGCTTTCTTT. The chain has TRBV27 and TRBJ1-1; D gene uncertain. This CDR3 region has 13 residues. The V gene lost 3 bases and the J gene lost 1 base, with 6 bases spanning the gap. CDR1 is MNHEY, CDR2 SMNVEV, per germline (reference sequence).

This sequence joins TRBV6-1 and TRBJ1-4; 7 bases map to TRBD1. Trimming at V came to 2 bases and at J to 0 bases, leaving 3 bases not matched to a gene. The CDR3 is 16 amino acids. Germline values: CDR1 MNHNS, CDR2 SASEGT. Written as DNA, the CDR3 is TGTGCCAGCAGTGAAACGGGGACAGCAACTAATGAAAAACTGTTTTTT. This codes for CASSETGTATNEKLFF.

V and J are TRBV6-6 and TRBJ2-7, with a possible D match to TRBD1 (6 bases). V gave up 4 bases and J gave up 3 bases, with 16 bases separating them. The CDR3 runs to 15 residues. In germline, CDR1 is MNHNY, CDR2 SVGAGI (reference sequence). The CDR3 bases are TGTGCCAGCAGTTCCCGGGTGGGGGCAATCTACGAGCAGTACTTC. Its translation is CASSSRVGAIYEQYF.

V and J are TRBV28 and TRBJ2-5; D is possibly TRBD2 (6 bases). Germline CDR1 and CDR2: MDHEN and SYDVKM. This CDR3 has 15 residues. Trimming pared 4 bases from V and 7 bases from J, leaving 19 bases between. The CDR3 spells CASSSSGTGLGTQYF. For the CDR3, the DNA is TGTGCCAGCAGTTCTTCTGGGACTGGACTCGGGACCCAGTACTTC. Based on the CDR3 plus reference TRBV28 and TRBJ2-5, the full variable domain is DVKVTQSSRYLVKRTGEKVFLECVQDMDHENMFWYRQDPGLGLRLIYFSYDVKMKEKGDIPEGYSVSREKKERFSLILESASTNQTSMYLCASSSSGTGLGTQYFGPGTRLLVL.

V gene TRBV6-2 or TRBV6-3 combines with J gene TRBJ1-5; the D gene is possibly TRBD1 (6 bases). The CDR3 is 14 residues long. The V gene lost 5 bases and the J gene lost 7 bases, with 15 bases spanning the gap. Germline V gives CDR1 MNHEY, CDR2 SVGEGT. This CDR3 reads CASSQDSPNQPQHF. The CDR3, as DNA: TGTGCCAGCAGTCAGGACAGCCCGAACCAGCCCCAGCATTTT.

This clone was observed a single time. This chain uses TRBV14 with TRBJ2-7; 9 nucleotides line up with TRBD2. This CDR3 region has 15 residues. Germline V gene lookup returns CDR1 SGHDN and CDR2 FVKESK. V was clipped by 5 bases and J by 3 bases; unmatched bases: 8. The CDR3 DNA follows: TGTGCCAGCAGCGCAATAGCGGGAGAAGGCTACGAGCAGTACTTC. This gives the protein CASSAIAGEGYEQYF. The whole variable domain, filled in from reference TRBV14 and TRBJ2-7, reads EAGVTQFPSHSVIEKGQTVTLRCDPISGHDNLYWYRRVMGKEIKFLLHFVKESKQDESGMPNNRFLAERTGGTYSTLKVQPAELEDSGVYFCASSAIAGEGYEQYFGPGTRLTVT.

The chain joins TRBV12-3 or TRBV12-4 to TRBJ1-2; TRBD1 might be the D (5 bases). Trimming stripped 6 bases from V and 2 bases from J, with 10 bases between. The CDR3 covers 13 residues. The CDR3 loop reads CASRRQPNYGYTF. In nucleotides, the CDR3 is TGTGCCAGCAGAAGACAGCCCAACTATGGCTACACCTTC.

The chain combines TRBV4-3 with TRBJ1-2, with 9 positions matching TRBD1. The CDR3 consists of 15 residues. Germline CDR1 and CDR2: LGHNA and YSLEER. V was clipped by 2 bases and J by 6 bases; unmatched bases: 7. The CDR3 DNA reads TGCGCCAGCAGCCAAACCGGGACAGGGATCAATGGCTACACCTTC. Protein: CASSQTGTGINGYTF.

The V gene is TRBV30, the J gene TRBJ2-1, with 9 positions matching TRBD2. The J segment lost 6 bases and the V segment lost 2 bases, leaving 5 bases of the junction unmatched. The CDR3 has 14 amino acids. The V gene's germline CDR1 is GTSNPN and CDR2 SVGIG (reference sequence). The DNA of the CDR3 is TGTGCCTGGAGTTCCGGGACTAGCATCAATGAGCAGTTCTTC. Its protein is CAWSSGTSINEQFF.

This chain joins TRBV10-1 and TRBJ2-7, with D uncertain. Germline V gives CDR1 WNHNN, CDR2 SYGVQD (reference sequence). The CDR3 runs to 15 residues. V lost 0 bases and J 0 bases, leaving 9 bases between the germline ends. CDR3 nucleotide sequence: TGCGCCAGCAGTGAGTCGTTAAACTCCTCCTACGAGCAGTACTTC. Its protein is CASSESLNSSYEQYF.

The rearrangement uses TRBV28 and TRBJ2-7; D gene ambiguous. CDR3 size: 14 residues. Trimming cost V 2 bases and J 6 bases, with 14 bases left between them. The V gene's germline CDR1 is MDHEN and CDR2 SYDVKM. The CDR3 spells CASSLTPARGEQYF. Here the CDR3 DNA reads TGTGCCAGCAGTTTAACCCCGGCAAGAGGCGAGCAGTACTTC.